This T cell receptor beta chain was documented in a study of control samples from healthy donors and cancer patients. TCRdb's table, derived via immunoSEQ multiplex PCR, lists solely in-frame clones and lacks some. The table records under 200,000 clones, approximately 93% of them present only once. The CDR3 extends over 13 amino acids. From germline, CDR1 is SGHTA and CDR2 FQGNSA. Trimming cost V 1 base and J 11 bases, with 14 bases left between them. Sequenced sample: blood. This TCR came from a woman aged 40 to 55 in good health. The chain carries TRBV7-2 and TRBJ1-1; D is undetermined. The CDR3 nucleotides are TGTGCCAGCAGCTTAGATAGTCCATCGGGGGCTTTCTTT. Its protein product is CASSLDSPSGAFF.